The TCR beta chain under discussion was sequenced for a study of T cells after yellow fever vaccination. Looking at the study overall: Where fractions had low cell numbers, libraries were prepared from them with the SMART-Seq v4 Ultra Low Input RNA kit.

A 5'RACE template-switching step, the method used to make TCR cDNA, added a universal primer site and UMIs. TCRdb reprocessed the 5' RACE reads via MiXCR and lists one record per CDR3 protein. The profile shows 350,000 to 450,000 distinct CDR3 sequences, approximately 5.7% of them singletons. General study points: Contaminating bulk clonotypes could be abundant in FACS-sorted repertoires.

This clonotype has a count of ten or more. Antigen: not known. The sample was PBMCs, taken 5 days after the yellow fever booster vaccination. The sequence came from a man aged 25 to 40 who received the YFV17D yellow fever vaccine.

This chain's CDR3 is CASRGGLAYEQYF. The CDR3 region has the DNA TGTGCCAGCAGGGGGGGCTTGGCCTACGAGCAGTACTTC. The rearrangement uses TRBV28 and TRBJ2-7; D could derive from TRBD1 or TRBD2 (6 bases each). Germline CDR1 reads MDHEN; CDR2 reads SYDVKM. The CDR3 totals 13 residues. The germline V and J ends were trimmed by 6 bases and 2 bases, with 11 bases remaining between them.